In this sample, the clone carrying this TCR beta chain turned up a few times. Its antigen is unknown. As to time point: patch test 2, 6 weeks after DPC sensitization. Treatment denoted: therapeutic diphenylcyclopropenone sensitization with weekly scalp DPC. Whole blood that had not been fractionated was the source of extracted total RNA. The entry originates in a study of human T cells and chemical hapten exposure. V lost 1 base to trimming and J lost 2 bases, with 15 bases between them. Germline V gene data show CDR1 as DFQATT and CDR2 as SNEGSKA (reference sequence). CDR3 length: 15 residues. Regarding the study as a whole: TCRs exceeding 1 in 1000 frequency stayed unchanged with DPC sensitization.

Library construction involved attaching unique molecular identifiers to individual cDNA molecules, which allowed quantitative, reproducible TCR counting. TCRdb reprocessed the RACE reads with MiXCR, giving one entry per CDR3 protein. The sample lists around 80,000 distinct CDR3 sequences, less than 8% seen once, with 1.3% in the top ten. The specimen was whole blood, collected in connection with sensitization to the hapten diphenylcyclopropenone (DPC). The clonotype was recovered from a woman under 40 with alopecia areata. Some clones in this sample may be carry-over from other donors' samples. The V and J genes are TRBV20-1 and TRBJ2-7; D unclear. CDR3 residues: CSARAPGGRAYEQYF. The CDR3 nucleotides are TGCAGTGCTAGAGCCCCGGGTGGCCGTGCCTACGAGCAGTACTTC.